The 13 T cell receptor beta chains in this list originate from one sample, sequenced in a study of post-analysis software for immune sequencing data. These receptors' targets are unknown. Prepared libraries of TCR beta cDNA carried unique molecular identifiers. One entry per CDR3 protein, called by TCRdb with MiXCR from the PCR reads. The sample holds hundreds of thousands of distinct CDR3 sequences, around 40% seen once. Study-level results: A handful of TRBV segments were significantly more frequent in patients than in controls. TRBV5-6, TRBV5-1 and TRBV20-1 were among these segments.

The specimen was blood. Source of these receptors: a girl aged 5 to 17 with multiple sclerosis.

The rearrangement links TRBV3-1 to TRBJ1-4; possibly TRBD1 for D (5 bases). V lost 4 bases, J lost 5 bases, and 14 bases lay in between. This CDR3 is built from 15 residues. CDR1 and CDR2 from the germline V gene are LGHDT and YNNKEL (reference sequence). The CDR3 loop is CASSPAGRTNEKLFF. DNA for the CDR3: TGTGCCAGCAGCCCAGCGGGACGGACAAATGAAAAACTGTTTTTT. Supplemented by reference TRBV3-1 and TRBJ1-4, the full variable domain reads DTAVSQTPKYLVTQMGNDKSIKCEQNLGHDTMYWYKQDSKKFLKIMFSYNNKELIINETVPNRFSPKSPDKAHLNLHINSLELGDSAVYFCASSPAGRTNEKLFFGSGTQLSVL.

J is TRBJ2-7 and V is TRBV18, with D unresolved. Germline CDR1 KGHSH, CDR2 LQKENI. The CDR3 has 14 amino acids. Trimming removed 2 bases at V and 1 base at J, with 9 bases between. CDR3 sequence (DNA): TGTGCCAGCTCACCAGGTCTAGAATCCTACGAGCAGTACTTC. Its protein product is CASSPGLESYEQYF.

The chain links TRBV7-2 to TRBJ2-1; D call uncertain. Germline CDR1 is SGHTA and CDR2 is FQGNSA. The length of the CDR3 is 14 residues. V lost 0 bases to trimming and J lost 14 bases, with 17 bases between them. The CDR3 nucleotides read TGTGCCAGCAGCTTAGCGCCTGGGCTGGATGTGGAGTTCTTC. Translation gives CASSLAPGLDVEFF.

The rearrangement uses TRBV28 and TRBJ2-7, with a weak D call TRBD2 (6 bases). The ends were cut back, 6 bases at V and 3 bases at J, with 21 bases in the middle. Germline loops: CDR1 MDHEN, CDR2 SYDVKM. The CDR3 extends over 16 amino acids. The CDR3 sequence is CASREAGDSRNYEQYF. Written as DNA, the CDR3 is TGTGCCAGCAGAGAAGCGGGTGATAGTCGAAACTACGAGCAGTACTTC.

V is TRBV7-9 and J is TRBJ2-6, with TRBD1 matching 8 bases. Losses at the gene ends were 6 bases for V and 0 bases for J; bases not matched to a gene: 7. The CDR3 runs to 17 residues. CDR1 and CDR2 from the germline V gene are SEHNR and FQNEAQ (reference sequence). CDR3 DNA: TGTGCCAGCAGGCGGACAGGGCCGAACTCTGGGGCCAACGTCCTGACTTTC. It specifies CASRRTGPNSGANVLTF.

This clonotype was seen a handful of times. J is TRBJ2-3 and V is TRBV6-5, with D perhaps matching TRBD2 (6 bases). CDR1 and CDR2 from the germline V gene are MNHEY and SVGAGI. The CDR3 covers 14 residues. V lost 10 bases, J lost 0 bases, and 14 bases lay in between. CDR3 protein: CATRRDPSTDTQYF. CDR3 nucleotides: TGTGCCACCAGGAGGGACCCTAGCACAGATACGCAGTATTTT.

This clonotype appeared a few times. The rearrangement uses TRBV7-3 and TRBJ2-1; either TRBD1 or TRBD2 may supply D (5 bases each). This CDR3 spans 14 amino acids. Per germline, CDR1 SGHTA and CDR2 FQGTGA. With 5 bases removed from V and 2 bases from J, the gap between germline ends came to 10 bases. CDR3 coding DNA: TGTGCCAGCAGCCCGAGAGGGGCCTACAATGAGCAGTTCTTC. The encoded protein is CASSPRGAYNEQFF.

The rearrangement joins TRBV29-1 to TRBJ2-1; no firm D call. Germline V gene lookup returns CDR1 SQVTM and CDR2 ANQGSEA. CDR3 length: 13 residues. V shed 5 bases and J shed 4 bases, with 12 bases lying between them. The CDR3 sequence: CSVYEAIYNEQFF. CDR3 coding DNA: TGCAGCGTTTACGAGGCAATTTACAATGAGCAGTTCTTC.

This clonotype is a singleton in its sample. The rearrangement uses TRBV19 and TRBJ1-4; 9 bases are a match to TRBD1. The CDR3 length is 15 residues. Germline values: CDR1 LNHDA, CDR2 SQIVND (reference sequence). Trimming took 6 bases from V and 8 from J; bases not matched to a gene: 10. In DNA form, the CDR3 reads TGTGCCAGTAGAGAGTTGGGACAGGGCCAGGAAAAACTGTTTTTT. Translation: CASRELGQGQEKLFF.

This rearrangement joins TRBV20-1 to TRBJ2-1; 8 bases map to TRBD2. The V segment lost 5 bases and the J segment 0 bases; nucleotides outside the gene matches: 6. CDR3 length: 15 residues. Germline assignment: CDR1 DFQATT and CDR2 SNEGSKA (reference sequence). The CDR3 DNA reads as TGCAGTGCTTCGGGACTAGACAACTCCTACAATGAGCAGTTCTTC. Residues: CSASGLDNSYNEQFF.

V usage is TRBV7-6 and J usage is TRBJ2-1; D call uncertain. With the DNA end fitting TRBJ2-7 better, the J assignment may be wrong. CDR1 and CDR2 (germline): SGHVS, FNYEAQ. The CDR3 has 12 amino acids. The CDR3 spells CASSFQIGQQYF. The CDR3 DNA sequence: TGTGCCAGCAGCTTCCAGATTGGCCAGCAGTACTTC.

This sequence joins TRBV6-5 and TRBJ1-1, with D unresolved. The germline CDR1 and CDR2 sequences are MNHEY and SVGAGI. This CDR3 is 13 amino acids long. V lost 8 bases and J lost 1, with 11 bases in between. CDR3 in DNA: TGTGCCAGCTTGCGGCGTCAGAACACTGAAGCTTTCTTT. As protein: CASLRRQNTEAFF.

The chain employs TRBV27 and TRBJ2-1; D is ambiguous. There are 17 residues in the CDR3. Germline CDR1 MNHEY, CDR2 SMNVEV (reference sequence). V was cut by 0 bases and J by 5 bases, with 17 bases left in between. The CDR3, as DNA: TGTGCCAGCAGTTTATCTAGTAACGGAAGAACTGACAATGAGCAGTTCTTC. It yields the protein CASSLSSNGRTDNEQFF.